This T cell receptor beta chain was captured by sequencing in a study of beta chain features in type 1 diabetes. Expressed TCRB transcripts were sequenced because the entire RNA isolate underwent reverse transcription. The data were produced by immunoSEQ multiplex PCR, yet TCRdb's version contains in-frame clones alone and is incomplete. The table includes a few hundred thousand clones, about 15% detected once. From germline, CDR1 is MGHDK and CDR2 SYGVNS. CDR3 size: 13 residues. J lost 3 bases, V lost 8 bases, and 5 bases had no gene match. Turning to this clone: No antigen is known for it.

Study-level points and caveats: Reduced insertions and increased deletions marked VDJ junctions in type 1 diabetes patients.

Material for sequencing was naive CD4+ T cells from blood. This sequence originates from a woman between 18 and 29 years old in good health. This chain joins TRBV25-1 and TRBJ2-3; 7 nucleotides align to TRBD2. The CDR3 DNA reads TGTGCCAGCCGCGGGAGTGCAACAGATACGCAGTATTTT. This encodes CASRGSATDTQYF. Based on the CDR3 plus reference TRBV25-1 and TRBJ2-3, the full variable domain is EADIYQTPRYLVIGTGKKITLECSQTMGHDKMYWYQQDPGMELHLIHYSYGVNSTEKGDLSSESTVSRIRTEHFPLTLESARPSHTSQYLCASRGSATDTQYFGPGTRLTVL.